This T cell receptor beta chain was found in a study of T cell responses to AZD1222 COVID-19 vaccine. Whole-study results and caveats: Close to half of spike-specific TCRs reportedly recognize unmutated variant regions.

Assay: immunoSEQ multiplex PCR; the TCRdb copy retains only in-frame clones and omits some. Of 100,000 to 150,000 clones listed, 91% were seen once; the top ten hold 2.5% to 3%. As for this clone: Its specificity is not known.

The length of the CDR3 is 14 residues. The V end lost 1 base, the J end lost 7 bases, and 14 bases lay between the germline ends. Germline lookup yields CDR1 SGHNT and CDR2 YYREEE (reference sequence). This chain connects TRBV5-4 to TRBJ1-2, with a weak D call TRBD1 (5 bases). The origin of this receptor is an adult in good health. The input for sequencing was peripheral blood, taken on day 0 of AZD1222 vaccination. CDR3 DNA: TGTGCCAGCAGCTTGATTCCGGAAAGGGGTGGCTACACCTTC. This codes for CASSLIPERGGYTF.